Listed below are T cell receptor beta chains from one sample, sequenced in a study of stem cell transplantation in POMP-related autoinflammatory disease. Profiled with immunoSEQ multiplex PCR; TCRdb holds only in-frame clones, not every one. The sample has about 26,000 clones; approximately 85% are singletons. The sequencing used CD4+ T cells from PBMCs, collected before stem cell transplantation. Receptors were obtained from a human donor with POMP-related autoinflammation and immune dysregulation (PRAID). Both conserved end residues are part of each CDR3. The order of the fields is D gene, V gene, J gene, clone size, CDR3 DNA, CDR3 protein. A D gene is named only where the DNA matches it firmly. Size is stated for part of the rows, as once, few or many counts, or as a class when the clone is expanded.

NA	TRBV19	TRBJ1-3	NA	TGTGCCAGTAGTACCAGGGTTGGAAACACCATATATTTT	CASSTRVGNTIYF
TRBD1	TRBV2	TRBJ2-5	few	TGTGCCAGCAGTGAAGTCGGGACAGTCGGCGGGACCCAGTACTTC	CASSEVGTVGGTQYF
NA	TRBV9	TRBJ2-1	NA	TGTGCCAGCAGCAACGGACTGGAGACCTACAATGAGCAGTTCTTC	CASSNGLETYNEQFF
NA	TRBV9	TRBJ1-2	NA	TGTGCCAGCAGCGTAGGAGGAGGGGTAGGCAACTATGGCTACACCTTC	CASSVGGGVGNYGYTF
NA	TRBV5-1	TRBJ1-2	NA	TGCGCCAGCAGCTCAAATCGGGACAACTATGGCTACACCTTC	CASSSNRDNYGYTF
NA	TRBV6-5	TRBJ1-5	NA	TGTGCCAGCAGTTACCAGACAGGCTATCCCCATCAGCCCCAGCATTTT	CASSYQTGYPHQPQHF
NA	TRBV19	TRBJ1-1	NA	TGTGCCAGCCGTGCCCCAGGGTCTTACACTGAAGCTTTCTTT	CASRAPGSYTEAFF
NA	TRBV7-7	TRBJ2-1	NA	TGTGCTAGCAGCCCGGAGGGCCGCTACAATGAGCAGTTCTTC	CASSPEGRYNEQFF
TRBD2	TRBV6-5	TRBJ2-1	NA	TGTGCCAGCACCTATGGACTAGGATCGCACAATGAGCAGTTCTTC	CASTYGLGSHNEQFF
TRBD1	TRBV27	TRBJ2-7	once	TGTGCCAGCAGTTTCAACCGGGACAGGGCCTACGAGCAGTACTTC	CASSFNRDRAYEQYF
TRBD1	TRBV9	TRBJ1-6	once	TGTGCCAGCAGCCCTCGCTCGGGGTGGGACAGGGGTCATTCACCCCTCCACTTT	CASSPRSGWDRGHSPLHF
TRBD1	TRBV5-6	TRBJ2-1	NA	TGTGCCAGCAGCTTTTACCACAGGGGGCTCGATGAGCAGTTCTTC	CASSFYHRGLDEQFF
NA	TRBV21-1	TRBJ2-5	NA	TGTGCCAGCAGCCCCCCAACGGGGGGGGGCCACCAAGAGACCCAGTACTTC	CASSPPTGGGHQETQYF
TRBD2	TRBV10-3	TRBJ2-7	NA	TGTGCCATTCGAGGACTAGCGGGAGTTCAGGGCTACGAGCAGTACTTC	CAIRGLAGVQGYEQYF
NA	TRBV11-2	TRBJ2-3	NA	TGTGCCAGCAGCCCTCGTTGGGGCTCAGGGCCAGATACGCAGTATTTT	CASSPRWGSGPDTQYF
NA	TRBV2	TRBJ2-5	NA	TGTGCCAGCCGGGGCCCACGAGAGACCCAGTACTTC	CASRGPRETQYF
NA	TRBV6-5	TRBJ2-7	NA	TGTGCCAGCAGTTACTCCCGGACGGGAGAGCAGTACTTC	CASSYSRTGEQYF
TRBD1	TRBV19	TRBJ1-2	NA	TGTGCCAGTAGTTTTAATTCCCGGGACAGGGGAATGATTGGCTACACCTTC	CASSFNSRDRGMIGYTF
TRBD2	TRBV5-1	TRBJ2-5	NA	TGCGCCAGCAGCTGGGCTAGCGGGAGGGGAGAGACCCAGTACTTC	CASSWASGRGETQYF
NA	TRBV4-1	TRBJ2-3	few	TGCGCCAGCAGCCAAGTTGGGGGAGTGGTAAATACGCAGTATTTT	CASSQVGGVVNTQYF
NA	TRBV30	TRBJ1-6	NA	TGTGCCTGGAGATTGATTACCTATAATTCACCCCTCCACTTT	CAWRLITYNSPLHF
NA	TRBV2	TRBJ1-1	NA	TGTGCCAGCAGTGCCGAACAGGACACTGAAGCTTTCTTT	CASSAEQDTEAFF
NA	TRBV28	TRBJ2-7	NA	TGTGCCAGCACGGAGGGCAACGCGTACGAGCAGTACTTC	CASTEGNAYEQYF
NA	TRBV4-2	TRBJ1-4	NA	TGTGCCAGCAGCCAAGATGCGGGGGGGAATGAAAAACTGTTTTTT	CASSQDAGGNEKLFF
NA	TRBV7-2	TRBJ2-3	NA	TGTGCCAGCAGCTTAGCACATCGCGGGACTTATACGCAGTATTTT	CASSLAHRGTYTQYF
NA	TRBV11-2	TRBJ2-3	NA	TGTGCCAGCAGGCGATCAGCCACAGATACGCAGTATTTT	CASRRSATDTQYF
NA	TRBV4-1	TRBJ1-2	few	TGCGCCAGCAGCCAGGATATAGGGACGGTGTATTATGGCTACACCTTC	CASSQDIGTVYYGYTF
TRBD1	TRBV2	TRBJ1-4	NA	TGTGCCAGCATTCCGGACAGGTTTAATGAAAAACTGTTTTTT	CASIPDRFNEKLFF
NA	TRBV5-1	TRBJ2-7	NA	TGCGCCAGCAGCGTAAAGGCGAGCTCCTACGAGCAGTACTTC	CASSVKASSYEQYF
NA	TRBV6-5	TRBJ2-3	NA	TGTGCCAGCAGTTACTCCCGGGGGACTAGCACAGATACGCAGTATTTT	CASSYSRGTSTDTQYF
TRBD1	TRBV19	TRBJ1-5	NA	TGTGCCAGTAGTTTCCCCGACAGGGGGTCTCAGCCCCAGCATTTT	CASSFPDRGSQPQHF
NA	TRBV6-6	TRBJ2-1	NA	TGTGCCAGCAGTAAGGGAAATGAGCAGTTCTTC	CASSKGNEQFF
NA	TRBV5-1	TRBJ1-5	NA	TGCGCCAGCGAGATAGACCCGCAATCCCAGCCCCAGCATTTT	CASEIDPQSQPQHF
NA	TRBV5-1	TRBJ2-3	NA	TGCGCCAGCAGCTTGGAGGCAGGGGGGAACCAAGATACGCAGTATTTT	CASSLEAGGNQDTQYF
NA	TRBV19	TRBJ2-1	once	TGTGCCAGTAGTCCGTCGTCCAGACCTCACTACAATGAGCAGTTCTTC	CASSPSSRPHYNEQFF
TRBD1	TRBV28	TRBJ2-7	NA	TGTGCCAGCAGGCAACCGGGACAGAGCTCCTACGAGCAGTACTTC	CASRQPGQSSYEQYF
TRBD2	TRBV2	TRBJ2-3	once	TGTGCCAGCAAAAGAGCGGGAGTGAGTATAGATACGCAGTATTTT	CASKRAGVSIDTQYF
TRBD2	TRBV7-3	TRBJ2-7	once	TGTGCCAGCAGCTTAGGACTAGCGGGAGTTCTTGACGAGCAGTACTTC	CASSLGLAGVLDEQYF
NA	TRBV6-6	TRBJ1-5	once	TGTGCCAGCAGTTACCGGGGGCCCGGAGGCAATCAGCCCCAGCATTTT	CASSYRGPGGNQPQHF
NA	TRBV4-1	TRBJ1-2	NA	TGCGCCAGCAGCCAAGAACCGGTTAAAGGTACTAACTATGGCTACACCTTC	CASSQEPVKGTNYGYTF
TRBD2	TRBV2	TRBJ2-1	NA	TGTGCCAGCAATCTAGCGGGGGGCTACACGCCCAATGAGCAGTTCTTC	CASNLAGGYTPNEQFF
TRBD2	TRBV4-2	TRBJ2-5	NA	TGTGCCAGCAGCCAAGATATCGGACTAGCGGGATGGGTTTCTGGAGAGACCCAGTACTTC	CASSQDIGLAGWVSGETQYF
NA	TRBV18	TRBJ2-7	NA	TGTGCCAGCTCGCCCCAATCGGGCCAGGCCTACGAGCAGTACTTC	CASSPQSGQAYEQYF
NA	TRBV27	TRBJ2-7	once	TGTGCCAGCAGTTTATCTTGGGGGACAAGATCCTACGAGCAGTACTTC	CASSLSWGTRSYEQYF
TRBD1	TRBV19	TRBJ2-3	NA	TGTGCCAGTAGTCTTACTCGGACAGGGACTTCTTTCGCTAGCACAGATACGCAGTATTTT	CASSLTRTGTSFASTDTQYF
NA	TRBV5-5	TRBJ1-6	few	TGTGCCAGCAGCTCAGGAGGGCTGTCGGCACCCCTCCACTTT	CASSSGGLSAPLHF
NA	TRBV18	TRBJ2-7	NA	TGTGCCAGCTCACCCCTTGGCTGGCGGGACTACGAGCAGTACTTC	CASSPLGWRDYEQYF
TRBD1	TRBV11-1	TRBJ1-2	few	TGTGCCAGCAGCCCGGGACAGGGAAACTATGGCTACACCTTC	CASSPGQGNYGYTF
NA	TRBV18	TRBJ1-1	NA	TGTGCCAGCTCACCACAGGGGCCCTGGGCCACTGAAGCTTTCTTT	CASSPQGPWATEAFF
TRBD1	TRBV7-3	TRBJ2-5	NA	TGTGCCAGCAGCCCGACAGGGGTCCAAGAGACCCAGTACTTC	CASSPTGVQETQYF
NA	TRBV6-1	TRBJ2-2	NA	TGTGCCAGCAGTGAATCGGGACCTACTAACTCCCGGGAGCTGTTTTTT	CASSESGPTNSRELFF
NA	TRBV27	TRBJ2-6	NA	TGTGCCAGCAGTTTATTGGGCGGGGACAGTAGCTCCGGGGCCAACGTCCTGACTTTC	CASSLLGGDSSSGANVLTF
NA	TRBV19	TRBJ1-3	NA	TGTGCCAGTAGTGTCGTACAGGGACGAGATGGAAACACCATATATTTT	CASSVVQGRDGNTIYF
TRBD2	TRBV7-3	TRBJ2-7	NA	TGTGCCAGCAGCTTATCCGGGACTAGCGGGAGGTTTTCCTACGAGCAGTACTTC	CASSLSGTSGRFSYEQYF
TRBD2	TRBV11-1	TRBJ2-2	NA	TGTGCCTCCCGACTAGCGGAGAACACCGGGGAGCTGTTTTTT	CASRLAENTGELFF